This T cell receptor (beta chain) was obtained from a study of blood T cell repertoires in COVID-19. Study-wide background: Italy, Spain and the United States were the sources of the convalescent and acute COVID-19 samples. PBMCs, B-cell-depleted T cells, or T cells provided the cDNA or gDNA that made up the material.

In the original workflow: How many nucleated cells were present was estimated from reference gene primer amplification. The assay was immunoSEQ multiplex PCR, and TCRdb's table has in-frame clones only and misses some. Clone size and V and J calls were adopted from that table, with D and trimming inferred from the DNA. This table holds roughly 150,000 clones, around 85% found once. Trimming at V came to 3 bases and at J to 2 bases, leaving 8 bases not matched to a gene. Looked up from germline, CDR1 is LNHDA and CDR2 is SQIVND (reference sequence). CDR3 length: 17 residues. The sequenced sample was peripheral blood. The TCR was taken from a man aged 50 or older with acute or convalescent COVID-19. The rearrangement uses TRBV19 and TRBJ1-1, with TRBD1 matching 11 bases. The CDR3 nucleotides are TGTGCCAGTAGTATTAAAGGGACAGGGGGTGTTAACACTGAAGCTTTCTTT. This gives the protein CASSIKGTGGVNTEAFF.